This passage covers 28 T cell receptor beta chains from one sample sequenced in a study of neurological immune-mediated disorders. Time point here: longitudinal time-point 3. Each CDR3 protein is one row after TCRdb ran MiXCR on the 5' RACE reads. The table has fewer than 50,000 distinct CDR3 sequences, roughly 13% seen once; the top ten hold 7.5% to 9.5%. Material for sequencing was PBMCs. These TCRs come from a male donor with HTLV-1-associated myelopathy (HAM/TSP).

This clonotype was counted many times. The chain has TRBV7-9 and TRBJ2-1; D is unresolved. Trimming shortened V by 1 base and J by 5 bases, and 9 bases separated the two germline ends. CDR3 length: 14 residues. Germline loops: CDR1 SEHNR, CDR2 FQNEAQ (reference sequence). The CDR3 here is CASSLVGTDNEQFF. In nucleotides, the CDR3 is TGTGCCAGCAGCTTAGTCGGCACCGACAATGAGCAGTTCTTC.

This clonotype was seen many times. The chain combines TRBV28 with TRBJ2-3, with 10 bases matching TRBD2. Trimming at V came to 6 bases and at J to 0 bases, leaving 6 bases not matched to a gene. CDR3 length: 16 amino acids. CDR1 is MDHEN, CDR2 SYDVKM, per germline. The CDR3 loop is CASRAAGGPSTDTQYF. For the CDR3, the DNA is TGTGCCAGCAGGGCAGCGGGGGGGCCCAGCACAGATACGCAGTATTTT.

There are a few counts of this clonotype. One end of the junction is discordant with germline, which a read error may explain. The chain couples TRBV27 to TRBJ1-3; D is possibly TRBD1 (5 bases). This CDR3 region has 14 residues. Germline values: CDR1 MNHEY, CDR2 SMNVEV (reference sequence). This chain's CDR3 is CASSFGGRGDTIYF. CDR3 DNA: TGTGCCAGCAGTTTCGGGGGACGTGGAGACACCATATATTTT.

This clonotype was detected ten times or more. The chain combines TRBV27 with TRBJ2-6; D is tentatively TRBD1 or TRBD2 (6 bases each). Per germline, CDR1 MNHEY and CDR2 SMNVEV (reference sequence). The CDR3 is made up of 15 amino acids. The V end was cut by 2 bases, the J end by 3 bases, with 8 bases between. The CDR3 sequence is CASSLRGVGANVLTF. The CDR3 DNA reads TGTGCCAGCAGTTTAAGGGGGGTTGGGGCCAACGTCCTGACTTTC.

This clonotype has a count of ten or more. The CDR3 nucleotides read TGCAGCGTTGATAGTAGCGGTAACGAGCAGTACTTC. This encodes CSVDSSGNEQYF. The chain joins TRBV29-1 to TRBJ2-7; TRBD2 might be the D (6 bases). Germline CDR1 and CDR2: SQVTM and ANQGSEA. The ends were cut back, 3 bases at V and 5 bases at J, with 11 bases in the middle. The CDR3 sequence is 12 residues long.

This clonotype came up many times. This chain uses TRBV9 with TRBJ2-7; D is undetermined. This CDR3 is built from 15 residues. V was trimmed by 3 bases and J by 0 bases, leaving 13 bases between them. Germline V gene data show CDR1 as SGDLS and CDR2 as YYNGEE. The CDR3, as DNA: TGTGCCAGCAGCGCTGGCTCAGCGAGCTCCTACGAGCAGTACTTC. Its translation is CASSAGSASSYEQYF.

This clonotype was observed at least ten times. The V gene is TRBV5-1, the J gene TRBJ1-1; 9 nucleotides match TRBD1. With 3 bases clipped from V and 3 bases from J, the junction kept 12 bases outside the gene matches. CDR1 SGHRS and CDR2 YFSETQ come from the germline V gene. This CDR3 is built from 17 residues. The DNA for the CDR3 is TGCGCCAGCAGCTCCGGCCCATGGGGGACAGGGTACACTGAAGCTTTCTTT. Protein product: CASSSGPWGTGYTEAFF.

At least ten counts were recorded for this clonotype. The chain links TRBV5-1 to TRBJ2-1, with TRBD2 identical over 7 bases. CDR3 length equals 16 residues. From germline, CDR1 is SGHRS and CDR2 YFSETQ. Trimming took 4 bases from V and 1 from J; bases not matched to a gene: 8. CDR3 protein: CASSINVGGSYNEQFF. The CDR3 DNA sequence: TGCGCCAGCAGCATAAATGTCGGGGGGTCCTACAATGAGCAGTTCTTC.

The J gene is TRBJ2-7, the V gene TRBV2, with 9 nucleotides matching TRBD1. The germline V gene encodes CDR1 SNHLY and CDR2 FYNNEI. The J segment lost 12 bases and the V segment lost 6 bases, leaving 15 bases of the junction unmatched. This CDR3 has 14 amino acids. The CDR3 nucleotides read TGTGCCAGCAGCGACCGGGACAGGGACGGTAATCCGTACTTC. It is translated as CASSDRDRDGNPYF.

This clonotype was observed many times. The chain carries TRBV7-2 and TRBJ2-5; 7 nucleotides agree with TRBD1. This CDR3 is built from 13 residues. J gave up 5 bases and V 10 bases, and 10 bases lay outside the gene matches. Germline V gene sequence: CDR1 SGHTA, CDR2 FQGNSA. The DNA for the CDR3 is TGTGCCACCCGACAGGGTTCGGGGGAGACCCAGTACTTC. This gives the protein CATRQGSGETQYF. The full variable domain, rest sourced from reference TRBV7-2 and TRBJ2-5, is GAGVSQSPSNKVTEKGKDVELRCDPISGHTALYWYRQSLGQGLEFLIYFQGNSAPDKSGLPSDRFSAERTGGSVSTLTIQRTQQEDSAVYLCATRQGSGETQYFGPGTRLLVL.

The chain links TRBV5-1 to TRBJ1-1, with 8 bases that match TRBD1. The CDR3 has 13 residues. Germline V gene sequence: CDR1 SGHRS, CDR2 YFSETQ. Trimming cost V 7 bases and J 5 bases; bases outside gene matches: 7. The CDR3 region is CASPHTGGTEAFF. The CDR3 nucleotides read TGCGCCAGCCCTCACACAGGGGGGACTGAAGCTTTCTTT.

This clonotype was recorded many times. This rearrangement joins TRBV7-2 to TRBJ1-3, with D maybe TRBD1 (5 bases). The germline V and J ends were trimmed by 8 bases and 0 bases, with 14 bases remaining between them. Germline CDR1 SGHTA, CDR2 FQGNSA. The CDR3 sequence is 15 residues long. CDR3 bases: TGTGCCAGCTTGGGACGGTTCCGCTCTGGAAACACCATATATTTT. Its protein is CASLGRFRSGNTIYF. The complete variable domain, with remaining parts taken from reference TRBV7-2 and TRBJ1-3, reads GAGVSQSPSNKVTEKGKDVELRCDPISGHTALYWYRQSLGQGLEFLIYFQGNSAPDKSGLPSDRFSAERTGGSVSTLTIQRTQQEDSAVYLCASLGRFRSGNTIYFGEGSWLTVV.

The rearrangement uses TRBV10-1 and TRBJ2-2; D is perhaps TRBD2 (5 bases). Germline V lookup: CDR1 WNHNN, CDR2 SYGVQD (reference sequence). The CDR3 covers 14 residues. Trimming pared 8 bases from V and 2 bases from J, leaving 12 bases between. CDR3 amino acids: CASRLNPNTGELFF. In DNA form, the CDR3 reads TGCGCCAGCCGACTAAACCCCAACACCGGGGAGCTGTTTTTT.

The sample holds many counts of this clonotype. The chain couples TRBV5-1 to TRBJ2-5, with D possibly being TRBD2 (6 bases). V was pared by 1 base and J by 5 bases, with 15 bases between. CDR3 length: 15 residues. The germline CDR1 and CDR2 sequences are SGHRS and YFSETQ. CDR3 nucleotide sequence: TGCGCCAGCAGCTTGTATCGGGGGTTCGCGGAGACCCAGTACTTC. Protein sequence: CASSLYRGFAETQYF.

This clonotype has a count of ten or more. The V call is TRBV2, the J call TRBJ1-5; D remains unclear. Germline V lookup: CDR1 SNHLY, CDR2 FYNNEI. V gave up 1 base and J gave up 6 bases, with 10 bases separating them. The CDR3 loop spans 14 amino acids. The CDR3 is CASSEGTRAQPQHF. CDR3 in DNA: TGTGCCAGCAGTGAAGGGACCCGGGCTCAGCCCCAGCATTTT.

This clonotype was seen ten or more times. The chain has TRBV4-1 and TRBJ1-6; D is perhaps TRBD1 (5 bases). CDR3 length: 14 amino acids. Germline CDR1 and CDR2: MGHRA and YSYEKL. The V end lost 4 bases, the J end lost 7 bases, and 11 bases lay between the germline ends. The CDR3 DNA follows: TGCGCCAGCAGCCGACAGACGATAAATTCACCCCTCCACTTT. It is translated as CASSRQTINSPLHF.

This clonotype was detected ten times or more. The rearrangement joins TRBV7-2 to TRBJ1-5, with a possible D match to TRBD1 (6 bases). Germline CDR1 and CDR2: SGHTA and FQGNSA. The germline V and J ends were trimmed by 3 bases and 6 bases, with 12 bases remaining between them. This CDR3 comprises 14 residues. This CDR3 is CASSFNTGTQPQHF. Here the CDR3 DNA reads TGTGCCAGCAGCTTCAATACAGGGACTCAGCCCCAGCATTTT.

Sample share makes this clonotype medium-sized. This chain uses TRBV7-9 with TRBJ2-7; no definite D call. Germline CDR1 and CDR2: SEHNR and FQNEAQ (reference sequence). Trimming removed 2 bases from V and 5 bases from J, with 13 bases in between. The CDR3 totals 14 residues. CDR3 region: CASSLPRTTHEQYF. CDR3 DNA: TGTGCCAGCAGCTTACCACGGACCACTCACGAGCAGTACTTC.

This clonotype was counted at least ten times. The chain links TRBV7-2 to TRBJ2-7; D gene unclear. There are 13 residues in the CDR3. Germline V gene lookup returns CDR1 SGHTA and CDR2 FQGNSA. V dropped 1 base and J dropped 3 bases, with 7 bases sitting between them. The CDR3 spells CASSLVQYYEQYF. The CDR3 nucleotides read TGTGCCAGCAGCTTAGTCCAGTACTACGAGCAGTACTTC.

This clonotype was counted ten times or more. The chain combines TRBV7-6 with TRBJ2-3; TRBD1 aligns across 7 bases. V trimming: 4 bases; J trimming: 4 bases; junction bases outside the gene matches: 2. CDR1 and CDR2 (germline): SGHVS, FNYEAQ. This CDR3 is built from 13 residues. The CDR3 DNA follows: TGTGCCAGCAGCTCGACAGGGTCAGATACGCAGTATTTT. Protein: CASSSTGSDTQYF.

This clonotype was detected many times. The chain recombines TRBV20-1 with TRBJ1-1; the D gene is possibly TRBD1 (5 bases). The V gene lost 3 bases and the J gene lost 2 bases, with 13 bases spanning the gap. Germline-derived CDR1 and CDR2 are DFQATT and SNEGSKA (reference sequence). CDR3 length: 14 amino acids. The CDR3 DNA follows: TGCAGTGCTAGTCGTAGGGGCAGAAACACTGAAGCTTTCTTT. Its translation is CSASRRGRNTEAFF.

This clonotype was counted at least ten times. The chain has TRBV20-1 and TRBJ2-7, with 8 bases identical to TRBD1. The CDR3 is made up of 14 amino acids. Germline V lookup: CDR1 DFQATT, CDR2 SNEGSKA (reference sequence). V was clipped by 4 bases and J by 6 bases; unmatched bases: 11. The CDR3 region is CSAIQGVRLSEQYF. CDR3 in DNA: TGCAGTGCTATACAGGGGGTACGATTATCCGAGCAGTACTTC.

This clonotype was observed at least ten times. This chain uses TRBV9 with TRBJ2-1; TRBD2 matches 7 bases. Germline lookup yields CDR1 SGDLS and CDR2 YYNGEE. This CDR3 contains 16 residues. Losses at the gene ends were 0 bases for V and 4 bases for J; bases not matched to a gene: 7. CDR3 region: CASSVAPSGVYNEQFF. CDR3 nucleotides: TGTGCCAGCAGCGTAGCTCCCAGCGGGGTGTACAATGAGCAGTTCTTC.

In this sample, this clonotype turned up many times. The chain joins TRBV5-5 to TRBJ1-4, with D maybe TRBD1 (6 bases). The V gene's germline CDR1 is SGHKS and CDR2 YYEKEE (reference sequence). The CDR3 has 14 amino acids. V gave up 4 bases and J gave up 8 bases, with 15 bases separating them. CDR3 bases: TGTGCCAGCAGCCAAGAGGGACAAGGCGAAAAACTGTTTTTT. Translation: CASSQEGQGEKLFF. The full variable domain, in which reference TRBV5-5 and TRBJ1-4 provide the parts outside the CDR3, is DAGVTQSPTHLIKTRGQQVTLRCSPISGHKSVSWYQQVLGQGPQFIFQYYEKEERGRGNFPDRFSARQFPNYSSELNVNALLLGDSALYLCASSQEGQGEKLFFGSGTQLSVL.

This clonotype was observed at least ten times. V usage is TRBV28 and J usage is TRBJ2-1, with 11 bases fitting TRBD2. V shed 7 bases and J 4 bases; nucleotides not matched to a gene: 3. There are 14 residues in the CDR3. CDR1 is MDHEN, CDR2 SYDVKM, per germline. The DNA for the CDR3 is TGTGCCAGCAAAACTAGCGGGGGTTACAATGAGCAGTTCTTC. As protein: CASKTSGGYNEQFF.

This clonotype was recorded many times. The gene calls are TRBV28 and TRBJ2-5; tentatively, D is TRBD2 (6 bases). V was clipped by 3 bases and J by 0 bases, with 14 bases between them. The germline V gene encodes CDR1 MDHEN and CDR2 SYDVKM. This CDR3 has 16 residues. The CDR3 reads CASSLGGAGHQETQYF. In DNA form, the CDR3 reads TGTGCCAGCAGTTTGGGCGGGGCGGGACACCAAGAGACCCAGTACTTC.

This clonotype was observed at least ten times. The V and J genes are TRBV5-1 and TRBJ2-3; either TRBD1 or TRBD2 may fit D (6 bases each). The CDR3 contains 13 residues. The germline V gene encodes CDR1 SGHRS and CDR2 YFSETQ. Trimming stripped 5 bases from V and 4 bases from J, with 11 bases between. CDR3 DNA sequence: TGCGCCAGCAGGGAGGGGGAGGCAGATACGCAGTATTTT. It yields the protein CASREGEADTQYF. The full variable domain, in which reference TRBV5-1 and TRBJ2-3 provide the parts outside the CDR3, is KAGVTQTPRYLIKTRGQQVTLSCSPISGHRSVSWYQQTPGQGLQFLFEYFSETQRNKGNFPGRFSGRQFSNSRSEMNVSTLELGDSALYLCASREGEADTQYFGPGTRLTVL.

Note on this clonotype: A read error is possible here, since a much larger clone lies one base away. The V gene is TRBV18, the J gene TRBJ2-7; D is possibly TRBD1 (6 bases). Per germline, CDR1 KGHSH and CDR2 LQKENI. There are 13 residues in the CDR3. V was pared by 1 base and J by 3 bases, with 7 bases between. Here the CDR3 reads CASSPQGDYEQYF. The DNA for the CDR3 is TGTGCCAGCTCACCACAGGGGGACTACGAGCAGTACTTC. Together with reference TRBV18 and TRBJ2-7, the CDR3 gives the full variable domain: NAGVMQNPRHLVRRRGQEARLRCSPMKGHSHVYWYRQLPEEGLKFMVYLQKENIIDESGMPKERFSAEFPKEGPSILRIQQVVRGDSAAYFCASSPQGDYEQYFGPGTRLTVT.